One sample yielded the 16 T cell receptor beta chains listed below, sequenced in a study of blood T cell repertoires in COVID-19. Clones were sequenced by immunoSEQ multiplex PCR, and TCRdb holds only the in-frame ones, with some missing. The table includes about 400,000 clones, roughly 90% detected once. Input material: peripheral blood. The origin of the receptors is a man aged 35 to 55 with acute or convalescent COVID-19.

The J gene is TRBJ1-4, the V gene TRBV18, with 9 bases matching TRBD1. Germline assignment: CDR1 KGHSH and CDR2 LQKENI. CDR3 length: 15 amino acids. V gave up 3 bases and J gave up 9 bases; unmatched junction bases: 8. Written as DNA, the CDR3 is TGTGCCAGCTCACCTTCAGGAACAGGGGGCAAAAAACTGTTTTTT. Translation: CASSPSGTGGKKLFF.

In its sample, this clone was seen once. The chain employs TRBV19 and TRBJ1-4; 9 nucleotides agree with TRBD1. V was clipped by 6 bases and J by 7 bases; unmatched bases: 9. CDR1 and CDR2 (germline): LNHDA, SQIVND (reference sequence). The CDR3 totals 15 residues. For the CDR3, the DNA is TGTGCCAGTAGATTCACCGGGACAGGGAGTGAAAAACTGTTTTTT. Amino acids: CASRFTGTGSEKLFF.

This chain's CDR3 is CASSLTRIYNEQFF. In DNA, the CDR3 is TGTGCCAGCAGTTTAACAAGAATCTACAATGAGCAGTTCTTC. J is TRBJ2-1 and V is TRBV2; D call uncertain. The CDR3 is 14 residues long. V lost 5 bases and J 3 bases, leaving 11 bases between the germline ends. Germline CDR1 is SNHLY and CDR2 is FYNNEI.

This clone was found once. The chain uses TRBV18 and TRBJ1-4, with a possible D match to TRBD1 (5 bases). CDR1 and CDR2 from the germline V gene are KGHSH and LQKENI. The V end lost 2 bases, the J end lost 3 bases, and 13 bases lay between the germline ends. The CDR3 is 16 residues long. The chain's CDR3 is CASSPSGLDPNEKLFF. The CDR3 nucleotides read TGTGCCAGCTCACCATCGGGACTGGACCCTAATGAAAAACTGTTTTTT. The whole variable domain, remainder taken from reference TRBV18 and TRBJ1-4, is NAGVMQNPRHLVRRRGQEARLRCSPMKGHSHVYWYRQLPEEGLKFMVYLQKENIIDESGMPKERFSAEFPKEGPSILRIQQVVRGDSAAYFCASSPSGLDPNEKLFFGSGTQLSVL.

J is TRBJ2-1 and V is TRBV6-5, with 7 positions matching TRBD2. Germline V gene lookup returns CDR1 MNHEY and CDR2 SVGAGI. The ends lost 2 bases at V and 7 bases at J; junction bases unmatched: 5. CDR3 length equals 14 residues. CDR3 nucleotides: TGTGCCAGCAGTTACGGGAGTAGCGGGAATGAGCAGTTCTTC. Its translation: CASSYGSSGNEQFF.

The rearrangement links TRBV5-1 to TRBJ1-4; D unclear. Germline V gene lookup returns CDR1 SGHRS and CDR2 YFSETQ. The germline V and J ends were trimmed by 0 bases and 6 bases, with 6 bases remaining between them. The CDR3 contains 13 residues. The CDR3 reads CASSLDRDEKLFF. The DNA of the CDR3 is TGCGCCAGCAGCTTGGACAGAGATGAAAAACTGTTTTTT.

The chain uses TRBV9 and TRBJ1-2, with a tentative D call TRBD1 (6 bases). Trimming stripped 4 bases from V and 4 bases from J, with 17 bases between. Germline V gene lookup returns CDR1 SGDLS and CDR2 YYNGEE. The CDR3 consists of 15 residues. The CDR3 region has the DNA TGTGCCAGCAGCACAGACTCACAGGGTCCCTATGGCTACACCTTC. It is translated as CASSTDSQGPYGYTF. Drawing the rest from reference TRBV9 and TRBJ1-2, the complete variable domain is DSGVTQTPKHLITATGQRVTLRCSPRSGDLSVYWYQQSLDQGLQFLIQYYNGEERAKGNILERFSAQQFPDLHSELNLSSLELGDSALYFCASSTDSQGPYGYTFGSGTRLTVV.

This CDR3 reads CSVEPGGRTEAFF. CDR3 nucleotides: TGCAGCGTTGAACCCGGGGGGCGGACTGAAGCTTTCTTT. The chain has TRBV29-1 and TRBJ1-1; a possible D gene is TRBD1 (6 bases). The CDR3 consists of 13 residues. Germline V gene lookup returns CDR1 SQVTM and CDR2 ANQGSEA. V was shortened by 2 bases and J by 5 bases, with 12 bases between the two germline ends.

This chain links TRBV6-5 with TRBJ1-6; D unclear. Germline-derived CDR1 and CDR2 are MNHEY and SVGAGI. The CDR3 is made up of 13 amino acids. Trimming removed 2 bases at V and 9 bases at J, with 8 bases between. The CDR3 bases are TGTGCCAGCAGTTACGCCACGCGTTCACCCCTCCACTTT. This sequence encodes CASSYATRSPLHF.

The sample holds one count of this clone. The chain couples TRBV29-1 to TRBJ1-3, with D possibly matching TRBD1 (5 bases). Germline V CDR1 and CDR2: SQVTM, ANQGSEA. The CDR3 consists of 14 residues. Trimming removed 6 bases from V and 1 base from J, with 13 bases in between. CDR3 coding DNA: TGCAGCGTGTTGATCGGGGGTTCTGGAAACACCATATATTTT. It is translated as CSVLIGGSGNTIYF. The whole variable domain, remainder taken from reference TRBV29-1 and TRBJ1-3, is SAVISQKPSRDICQRGTSLTIQCQVDSQVTMMFWYRQQPGQSLTLIATANQGSEATYESGFVIDKFPISRPNLTFSTLTVSNMSPEDSSIYLCSVLIGGSGNTIYFGEGSWLTVV.

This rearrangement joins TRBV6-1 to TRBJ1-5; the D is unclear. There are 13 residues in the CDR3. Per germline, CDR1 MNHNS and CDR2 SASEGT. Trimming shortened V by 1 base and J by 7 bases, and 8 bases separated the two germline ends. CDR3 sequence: CASSEVGEQPQHF. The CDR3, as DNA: TGTGCCAGCAGTGAAGTGGGCGAGCAGCCCCAGCATTTT.

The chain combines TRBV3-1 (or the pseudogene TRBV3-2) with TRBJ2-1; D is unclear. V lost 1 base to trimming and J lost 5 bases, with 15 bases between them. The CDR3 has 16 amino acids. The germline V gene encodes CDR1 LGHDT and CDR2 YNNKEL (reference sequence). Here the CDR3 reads CASSQAQRNQNNEQFF. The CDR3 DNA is TGTGCCAGCAGCCAAGCCCAGAGGAACCAAAACAATGAGCAGTTCTTC.

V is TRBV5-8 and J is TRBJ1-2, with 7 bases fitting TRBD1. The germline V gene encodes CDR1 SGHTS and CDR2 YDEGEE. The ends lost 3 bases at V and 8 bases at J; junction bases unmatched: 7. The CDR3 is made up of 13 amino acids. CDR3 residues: CASSWAGGPGYTF. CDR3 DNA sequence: TGTGCCAGCAGCTGGGCAGGGGGGCCGGGCTACACCTTC.

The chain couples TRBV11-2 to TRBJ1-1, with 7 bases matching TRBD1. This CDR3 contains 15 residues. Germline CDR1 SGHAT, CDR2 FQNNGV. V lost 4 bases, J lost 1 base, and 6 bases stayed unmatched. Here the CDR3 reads CASSSQGSRNTEAFF. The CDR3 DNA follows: TGTGCCAGCAGCTCACAGGGGAGTAGGAACACTGAAGCTTTCTTT.

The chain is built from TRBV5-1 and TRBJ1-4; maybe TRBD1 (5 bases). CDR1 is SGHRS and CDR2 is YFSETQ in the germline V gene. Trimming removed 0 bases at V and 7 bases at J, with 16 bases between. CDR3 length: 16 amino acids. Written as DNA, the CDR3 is TGCGCCAGCAGCTTGGAGATGGGGCAGGGAGGTGAAAAACTGTTTTTT. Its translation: CASSLEMGQGGEKLFF.

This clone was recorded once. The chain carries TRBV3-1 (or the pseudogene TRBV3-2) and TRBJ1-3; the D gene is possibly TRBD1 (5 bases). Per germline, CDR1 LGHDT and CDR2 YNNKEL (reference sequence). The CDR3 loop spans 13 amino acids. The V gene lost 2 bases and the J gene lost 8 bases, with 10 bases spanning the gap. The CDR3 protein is CASSQQGWDTIYF. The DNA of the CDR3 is TGTGCCAGCAGCCAACAGGGTTGGGACACCATATATTTT.